These 26 T cell receptor beta chains came from one sample sequenced in a study of T-cell memory formation after mild COVID-19. MiXCR, applied by TCRdb to the 5' RACE reads, yields one record per CDR3 protein. The sample has fewer than 200,000 distinct CDR3 sequences; approximately 13% are singletons. Sequenced material: PBMCs or a T cell subset sorted from them (not recorded which). Receptors were obtained from a man between 18 and 29 years old who had mild COVID-19 (a few samples of this study predate the infection). Cell type and time point are not known.

This clonotype occurred many times. The chain uses TRBV12-3 or TRBV12-4 and TRBJ2-7, with D unresolved. The CDR3 is made up of 12 amino acids. The V end lost 6 bases, the J end lost 3 bases, and 9 bases lay between the germline ends. The CDR3 sequence is CASRADGYEQYF. The CDR3 coding sequence is TGTGCCAGCAGGGCGGACGGCTACGAGCAGTACTTC.

This clonotype was counted a few times. The rearrangement joins TRBV5-6 to TRBJ2-3, with a weak D call TRBD1 (5 bases). This CDR3 has 15 residues. Germline CDR1 is SGHDT and CDR2 is YYEEEE. CDR3 in amino acids: CAAQGTPQSTDTQYF. CDR3 nucleotide sequence: TGTGCAGCCCAGGGAACACCCCAGAGCACAGATACGCAGTATTTT. Filled out from reference TRBV5-6 and TRBJ2-3, the complete variable domain reads DAGVTQSPTHLIKTRGQQVTLRCSPKSGHDTVSWYQQALGQGPQFIFQYYEEEERQRGNFPDRFSGHQFPNYSSELNVNALLLGDSALYLCAAQGTPQSTDTQYFGPGTRLTVL.

This clonotype was counted a few times. The chain has TRBV4-1 and TRBJ2-2; D is undetermined. Germline CDR1 MGHRA, CDR2 YSYEKL. The CDR3 totals 16 residues. Deletions cut 4 bases from V and 3 bases from J, with 15 bases between. Here the CDR3 reads CASSPRDIADTGELFF. CDR3 sequence (DNA): TGCGCCAGCAGCCCAAGAGATATCGCGGACACCGGGGAGCTGTTTTTT.

This clonotype was counted at least ten times. The genes are TRBV5-1 and TRBJ2-5; D is tentatively TRBD1 or TRBD2 (5 bases each). This CDR3 is 13 amino acids long. Per the germline V gene, CDR1 is SGHRS and CDR2 is YFSETQ. The V gene lost 1 base and the J gene lost 5 bases, with 9 bases spanning the gap. CDR3 sequence: CASSLLGEETQYF. CDR3 sequence (DNA): TGCGCCAGCAGCTTGCTGGGGGAGGAGACCCAGTACTTC.

The rearrangement links TRBV28 to TRBJ2-3; TRBD2 matches at 10 bases. This CDR3 is built from 16 residues. The J segment lost 1 base and the V segment lost 6 bases, leaving 7 bases of the junction unmatched. Germline CDR1 is MDHEN and CDR2 is SYDVKM. The CDR3 bases are TGTGCCAGCAGCTCCCCCAGCGGGGGGGGCACAGATACGCAGTATTTT. It specifies CASSSPSGGGTDTQYF.

CDR3 loop: CASSLGARVGETQYF. CDR3 DNA: TGTGCCAGCAGCTTAGGCGCCAGGGTCGGGGAGACCCAGTACTTC. This chain connects TRBV11-2 to TRBJ2-5; a weak D match, TRBD1 (5 bases). Trimming cost V 1 base and J 5 bases, with 14 bases left between them. Germline V CDR1 and CDR2: SGHAT, FQNNGV. The CDR3 consists of 15 residues.

This clonotype was observed many times. The chain employs TRBV20-1 and TRBJ2-5, with D tentatively TRBD2 (6 bases). Trimming shortened V by 3 bases and J by 5 bases, and 16 bases separated the two germline ends. Germline assignment: CDR1 DFQATT and CDR2 SNEGSKA (reference sequence). The CDR3 loop spans 14 amino acids. Written as DNA, the CDR3 is TGCAGTGCTAGCGAATCTAGGAGGGGCGAGACCCAGTACTTC. This encodes CSASESRRGETQYF.

The rearrangement joins TRBV20-1 to TRBJ1-2; TRBD1 matches at 11 bases. Trimming cost V 5 bases and J 7 bases; bases outside gene matches: 12. Germline-derived CDR1 and CDR2 are DFQATT and SNEGSKA (reference sequence). This CDR3 has 15 residues. The CDR3 sequence: CSARQDGTGGSGYTF. The CDR3 coding sequence is TGCAGTGCTCGCCAGGACGGGACAGGGGGATCTGGCTACACCTTC.

The rearrangement joins TRBV7-6 to TRBJ2-7; 8 nucleotides match TRBD2. This CDR3 has 15 residues. Germline assignment: CDR1 SGHVS and CDR2 FNYEAQ. V lost 1 base and J lost 2; bases outside the gene matches: 4. CDR3 in amino acids: CASSLGGGNTYEQYF. The CDR3 bases are TGTGCCAGCAGCTTAGGCGGGGGGAACACCTACGAGCAGTACTTC.

This clonotype was observed a few times. The chain couples TRBV18 to TRBJ1-2; 8 nucleotides line up with TRBD1. The CDR3 consists of 16 residues. Trimming took 3 bases from V and 7 from J; bases not matched to a gene: 13. The germline V gene has CDR1 KGHSH and CDR2 LQKENI. CDR3: CASSPLERTGLFGYTF. The CDR3 DNA reads TGTGCCAGCTCACCCCTTGAGCGGACAGGGCTGTTTGGCTACACCTTC.

A few counts support this clonotype. Its ends do not fully match the called genes, so a read error is possible. This sequence joins TRBV11-2 and TRBJ2-1, with TRBD1 matching 7 bases. The germline gives CDR1 SGHAT, CDR2 FQNNGV. The CDR3 is made up of 13 amino acids. CDR3 nucleotide sequence: TGTGCCGGCAGACAGGGCCTCGACAATGAGCAGTTCTTC. As protein: CAGRQGLDNEQFF.

The V call is TRBV4-3, the J call TRBJ1-6; D is ambiguous. The CDR3 covers 15 residues. V was shortened by 0 bases and J by 11 bases, with 14 bases between the two germline ends. CDR1 and CDR2 (germline): LGHNA, YSLEER. CDR3 amino acids: CASSQEGSRGAPLHF. CDR3 DNA: TGCGCCAGCAGCCAAGAGGGCAGCCGTGGGGCACCCCTCCACTTT.

The chain carries TRBV18 and TRBJ1-5; D gene ambiguous. Germline V gene lookup returns CDR1 KGHSH and CDR2 LQKENI. The CDR3 is made up of 12 amino acids. V lost 4 bases, J lost 6 bases, and 7 bases lay in between. DNA of the CDR3: TGTGCCAGCTCACAGGGTAGTCAGCCCCAGCATTTT. This translates into CASSQGSQPQHF.

This chain uses TRBV4-3 with TRBJ2-7; no definite D call. The length of the CDR3 is 16 residues. V gave up 0 bases and J gave up 3 bases, with 15 bases separating them. The germline gives CDR1 LGHNA, CDR2 YSLEER. CDR3 in amino acids: CASSQDRNGWDYEQYF. As DNA, the CDR3 is TGCGCCAGCAGCCAAGATCGAAATGGATGGGACTACGAGCAGTACTTC.

In its sample, this clonotype was seen a few times. V gene TRBV7-9 combines with J gene TRBJ1-5; unclear D gene. Trimming stripped 5 bases from V and 1 base from J, with 6 bases between. This CDR3 region has 13 residues. Germline assignment: CDR1 SEHNR and CDR2 FQNEAQ (reference sequence). CDR3 bases: TGTGCCAGCAGCGGAGGGAGCAATCAGCCCCAGCATTTT. Protein sequence: CASSGGSNQPQHF.

This clonotype was picked up a small number of times. CDR3 nucleotide sequence: TGCGCCAGCGGATCTGGGGACGGCACTGAAGCTTTCTTT. It yields the protein CASGSGDGTEAFF. The chain carries TRBV5-1 and TRBJ1-1, with TRBD1 as a possible D gene (5 bases). Germline V gives CDR1 SGHRS, CDR2 YFSETQ. V was cut by 7 bases and J by 4 bases, with 14 bases left in between. The length of the CDR3 is 13 residues.

The chain has TRBV7-7 and TRBJ1-5; D remains unclear. The CDR3 sequence is 13 residues long. Per the germline V gene, CDR1 is SSHAT and CDR2 is FNYEAQ (reference sequence). The V and J ends lost 2 bases and 1 base respectively, with 3 bases between them. In nucleotides, the CDR3 is TGTGCCAGCAGCTTAAGAAGCAATCAGCCCCAGCATTTT. Protein sequence: CASSLRSNQPQHF. The entire variable domain, with the rest obtained from reference TRBV7-7 and TRBJ1-5, is as follows: GAGVSQSPRYKVTKRGQDVTLRCDPISSHATLYWYQQALGQGPEFLTYFNYEAQPDKSGLPSDRFSAERPEGSISTLTIQRTEQRDSAMYRCASSLRSNQPQHFGDGTRLSIL.

J is TRBJ2-1 and V is TRBV12-3 or TRBV12-4; D call uncertain. CDR3 length: 14 residues. V was cut by 2 bases and J by 3 bases, with 8 bases left in between. The CDR3 here is CASSLRRIYNEQFF. In DNA, the CDR3 is TGTGCCAGCAGTTTACGCCGGATCTACAATGAGCAGTTCTTC.

This clonotype was picked up a small number of times. The gene calls are TRBV4-1 and TRBJ1-1; 7 nucleotides agree with TRBD1. Per germline, CDR1 MGHRA and CDR2 YSYEKL. The CDR3 length is 14 residues. V was pared by 0 bases and J by 6 bases, with 4 bases of the junction left unmatched. In DNA, the CDR3 is TGCGCCAGCAGCCAAGACACAGGGGTTTCTGAAGCTTTCTTT. Encoded protein: CASSQDTGVSEAFF.

This clonotype has a handful of counts. The rearrangement links TRBV6-5 to TRBJ2-1, with D perhaps TRBD2 (6 bases). V lost 6 bases to trimming and J lost 0 bases, with 15 bases between them. The CDR3 runs 16 residues. From germline, CDR1 is MNHEY and CDR2 SVGAGI. This CDR3 is CASRSTGTASYNEQFF. DNA for the CDR3: TGTGCCAGCAGATCAACCGGGACTGCCTCCTACAATGAGCAGTTCTTC.

The chain joins TRBV29-1 to TRBJ2-2; the D is unclear. The CDR3 spans 15 residues. CDR1 is SQVTM, CDR2 ANQGSEA, per germline. The V end was cut by 6 bases, the J end by 0 bases, with 14 bases between. The CDR3 loop is CSVSKDGSNTGELFF. CDR3 sequence (DNA): TGCAGCGTATCTAAGGACGGCTCGAACACCGGGGAGCTGTTTTTT.

Regarding this clonotype: The junction departs from the called germline gene at one end, perhaps through a read error. The rearrangement joins TRBV7-9 to TRBJ2-7, with 8 bases aligning to TRBD1. This CDR3 is 15 amino acids long. The V gene's germline CDR1 is SEHNR and CDR2 FQNEAQ (reference sequence). DNA for the CDR3: TGTGCCAGCAGCCACGCCTCAGGGGGCGAGAGTGTGCCTTCATTC. This translates into CASSHASGGESVPSF.

The V and J genes are TRBV20-1 and TRBJ1-6; D is perhaps TRBD1 (5 bases). The CDR3 runs to 12 residues. Germline lookup yields CDR1 DFQATT and CDR2 SNEGSKA (reference sequence). CDR3 nucleotide sequence: TGCAGCCCACAAGCGGGGGATTCACCCCTCCACTTT. Amino acid sequence: CSPQAGDSPLHF.

This rearrangement joins TRBV18 to TRBJ2-1; D not certain. Germline V gene data show CDR1 as KGHSH and CDR2 as LQKENI. This CDR3 is built from 14 residues. Trimming took off 0 bases at V and 8 bases at J, with 11 bases between the two ends. The CDR3 DNA reads TGTGCCAGCTCACCACCGAACGGTGGCGATGAGCAGTTCTTC. This sequence encodes CASSPPNGGDEQFF.

There are many counts of this clonotype. The chain employs TRBV7-2 and TRBJ2-5; D remains ambiguous. Germline lookup yields CDR1 SGHTA and CDR2 FQGNSA. The V gene lost 5 bases and the J gene lost 3 bases, with 4 bases spanning the gap. CDR3 size: 11 residues. The CDR3 coding sequence is TGTGCCAGCAGCCATAAAGAGACCCAGTACTTC. Its protein is CASSHKETQYF.

This clonotype has at least ten counts. The chain carries TRBV18 and TRBJ2-4; D is possibly TRBD1 (6 bases). The CDR3 spans 14 residues. CDR1 and CDR2 from the germline V gene are KGHSH and LQKENI. V gave up 2 bases and J gave up 1 base, with 6 bases separating them. CDR3: CASSPDRAKNIQYF. The CDR3 DNA reads TGTGCCAGCTCACCAGACAGGGCCAAAAACATTCAGTACTTC. Combining the CDR3 with reference TRBV18 and TRBJ2-4 gives the whole variable domain NAGVMQNPRHLVRRRGQEARLRCSPMKGHSHVYWYRQLPEEGLKFMVYLQKENIIDESGMPKERFSAEFPKEGPSILRIQQVVRGDSAAYFCASSPDRAKNIQYFGAGTRLSVL.